The clone carrying this T cell receptor beta chain was detected once. Its matching antigen is unknown. The sample is drawn from a study of blood T cells in healthy people across ages. Study-level points and caveats: The fall in TCR beta diversity per million T cells was roughly linear with age.

Germline V gene sequence: CDR1 SGHTA, CDR2 FQGTGA. Trimming pared 5 bases from V and 5 bases from J, leaving 13 bases between. The length of the CDR3 is 14 residues. Extractions gave at least 6 micrograms of total RNA per sample. Next came a second PCR, run for about 6 to 12 cycles, which used a sample-barcoded 5' primer along with a J-beta primer mix. A template-switch adaptor with 12 random nucleotides tagged each cDNA molecule. TCRdb re-derived calls from the 5' RACE reads in MiXCR, one entry per CDR3 protein. The sample shows roughly 830,000 distinct CDR3 sequences, about 59% of them seen only once.

The source of this sequence is a young man in good health. Source material: blood. This chain joins TRBV7-3 and TRBJ2-4; TRBD2 is a possible D gene (6 bases). The CDR3 protein is CASSMGGGQNIQYF. The CDR3 nucleotides are TGTGCCAGCAGCATGGGGGGAGGACAAAACATTCAGTACTTC. Full variable domain (missing parts from reference TRBV7-3 and TRBJ2-4): GAGVSQTPSNKVTEKGKYVELRCDPISGHTALYWYRQSLGQGPEFLIYFQGTGAADDSGLPNDRFFAVRPEGSVSTLKIQRTERGDSAVYLCASSMGGGQNIQYFGAGTRLSVL.